The clone carrying this TCR beta chain was picked up many times. Its matching antigen is unknown. The data stem from a study of response to subunit inactivated influenza vaccine. TCRdb recomputed calls from the RT-PCR reads with MiXCR, one row per CDR3 protein. Of about 520,000 distinct CDR3 sequences listed, 7.2% are singletons. V dropped 0 bases and J dropped 1 base, with 13 bases sitting between them. Germline CDR1 reads LGHNA; CDR2 reads YSLEER. There are 16 residues in the CDR3. Study-level points and caveats: It was the authors' suggestion that each seasonal influenza vaccination recruits few new T cells.

The sequencing here drew on PBMCs from blood, taken less than 30 months after vaccination. The chain is built from TRBV4-3 and TRBJ2-7; D assignment may be TRBD1 or TRBD2 (5 bases each). The receptor was derived from a man between 50 and 75 years old who received an inactivated influenza vaccine. CDR3 nucleotide sequence: TGCGCCAGCAGCCAAGACCGAGGGGTAGGGTCCTACGAGCAGTACTTC. Its translation: CASSQDRGVGSYEQYF.